This T cell receptor (beta chain) was recovered during a study of cytomegalovirus exposure and HLA in healthy donors. With 60 Vbeta and 13 Jbeta primers, the PCR was carried out. Here immunoSEQ multiplex PCR was the method, and the copy in TCRdb shows in-frame clones only, minus some. The sample consists of 90,000 to 110,000 clones, under 85% of them appearing once. CDR3 length equals 16 residues. Unmatched junction bases numbered 8, after V lost 1 base and J lost 7 bases. In germline, CDR1 is MNHNY, CDR2 SVGAGI (reference sequence). Sequencing used PBMCs. The gene calls are TRBV6-6 and TRBJ2-1, with 9 positions matching TRBD1. The receptor was derived from a woman aged 40 to 50 in good health and CMV-seropositive. The CDR3 region is CASSYFRTGVKNEQFF. CDR3 DNA: TGTGCCAGCAGTTACTTTAGGACAGGGGTGAAAAATGAGCAGTTCTTC.